This T cell receptor (beta chain) was retrieved from a study of blood T cell repertoires in COVID-19. Study background: Sources were T cells, B-cell-depleted T cells, or PBMCs; the material itself was cDNA or gDNA.

Patients from Seattle were sampled longitudinally, starting during active infection. This CDR3 is built from 16 residues. V gave up 1 base and J gave up 5 bases; unmatched junction bases: 14. CDR1 and CDR2 (germline): GTSNPN, SVGIG (reference sequence). Sequenced by immunoSEQ multiplex PCR; TCRdb stores in-frame clones only, minus some. The profile covers about 88,000 clones, with about nine tenths appearing a single time and approximately 7% taken by the ten largest. The chain recombines TRBV30 with TRBJ2-7; TRBD2 aligns across 7 bases. The TCR comes from a man between 18 and 29 years old with COVID-19, enrolled during active disease. The sample comprised peripheral blood. The CDR3 coding sequence is TGTGCCTGGAGTGCCCTGGGTGGCGGGAGCCCCCACGAGCAGTACTTC. Encoded protein: CAWSALGGGSPHEQYF. The entire variable domain, with the rest obtained from reference TRBV30 and TRBJ2-7, is as follows: SQTIHQWPATLVQPVGSPLSLECTVEGTSNPNLYWYRQAAGRGLQLLFYSVGIGQISSEVPQNLSASRPQDRQFILSSKKLLLSDSGFYLCAWSALGGGSPHEQYFGPGTRLTVT.